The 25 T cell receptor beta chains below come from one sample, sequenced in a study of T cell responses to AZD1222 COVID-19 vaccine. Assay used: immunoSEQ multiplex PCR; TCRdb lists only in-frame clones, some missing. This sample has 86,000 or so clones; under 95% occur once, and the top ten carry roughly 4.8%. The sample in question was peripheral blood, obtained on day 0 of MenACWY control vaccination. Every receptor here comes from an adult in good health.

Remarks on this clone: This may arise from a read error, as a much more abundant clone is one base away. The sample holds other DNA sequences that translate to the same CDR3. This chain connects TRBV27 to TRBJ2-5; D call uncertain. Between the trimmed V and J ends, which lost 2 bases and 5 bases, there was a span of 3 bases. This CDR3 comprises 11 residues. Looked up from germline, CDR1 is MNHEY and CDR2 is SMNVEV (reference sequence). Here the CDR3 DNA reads TGTGCCAGCAGTTTAGGGGAGACCCAGTACTTC. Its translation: CASSLGETQYF.

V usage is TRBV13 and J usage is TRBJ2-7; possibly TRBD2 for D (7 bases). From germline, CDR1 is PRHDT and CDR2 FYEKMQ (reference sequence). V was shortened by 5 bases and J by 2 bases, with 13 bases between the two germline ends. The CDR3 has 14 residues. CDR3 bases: TGTGCCAGCAGCGCCCGCGGGGGCGCCTACGAGCAGTACTTC. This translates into CASSARGGAYEQYF.

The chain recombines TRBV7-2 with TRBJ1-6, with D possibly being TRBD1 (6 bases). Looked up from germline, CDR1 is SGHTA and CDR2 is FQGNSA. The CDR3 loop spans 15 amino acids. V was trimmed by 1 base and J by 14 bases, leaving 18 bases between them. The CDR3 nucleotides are TGTGCCAGCAGCTTAGGATCCGGGGGCCGCGCCACCCTCCACTTT. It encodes CASSLGSGGRATLHF.

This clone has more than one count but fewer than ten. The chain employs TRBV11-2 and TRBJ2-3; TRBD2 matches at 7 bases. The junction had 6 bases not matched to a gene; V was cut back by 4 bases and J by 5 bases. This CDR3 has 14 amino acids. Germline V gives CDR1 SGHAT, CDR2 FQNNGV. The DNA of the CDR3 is TGTGCCAGCAGCTCTTCTAGCGGCGGAGATACGCAGTATTTT. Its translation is CASSSSSGGDTQYF. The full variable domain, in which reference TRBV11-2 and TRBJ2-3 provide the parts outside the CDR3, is EAGVAQSPRYKIIEKRQSVAFWCNPISGHATLYWYQQILGQGPKLLIQFQNNGVVDDSQLPKDRFSAERLKGVDSTLKIQPAKLEDSAVYLCASSSSSGGDTQYFGPGTRLTVL.

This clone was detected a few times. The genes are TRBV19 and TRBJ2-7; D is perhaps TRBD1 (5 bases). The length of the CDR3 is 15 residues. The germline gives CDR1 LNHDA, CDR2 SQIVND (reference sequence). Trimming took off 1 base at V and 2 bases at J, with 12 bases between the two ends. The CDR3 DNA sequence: TGTGCCAGTAGTATAGGGGGCGGCAGGACCTACGAGCAGTACTTC. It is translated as CASSIGGGRTYEQYF.

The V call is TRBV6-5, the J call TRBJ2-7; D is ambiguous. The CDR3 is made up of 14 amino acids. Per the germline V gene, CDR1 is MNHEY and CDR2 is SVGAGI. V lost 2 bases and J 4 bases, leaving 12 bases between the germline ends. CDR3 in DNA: TGTGCCAGCAGTTACGCAGGAAACTCGTACGAGCAGTACTTC. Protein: CASSYAGNSYEQYF.

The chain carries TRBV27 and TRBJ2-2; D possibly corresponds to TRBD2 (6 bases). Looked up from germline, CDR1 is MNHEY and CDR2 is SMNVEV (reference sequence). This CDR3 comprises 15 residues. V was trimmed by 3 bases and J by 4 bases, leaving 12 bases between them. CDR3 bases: TGTGCCAGCAGTTTCTTCGGGGGAGGCACCGGGGAGCTGTTTTTT. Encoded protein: CASSFFGGGTGELFF.

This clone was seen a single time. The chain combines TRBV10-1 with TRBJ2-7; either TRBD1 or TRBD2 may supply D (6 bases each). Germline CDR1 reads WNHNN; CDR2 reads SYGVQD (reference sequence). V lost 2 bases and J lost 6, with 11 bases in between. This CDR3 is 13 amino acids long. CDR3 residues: CASSEKGGGEQYF. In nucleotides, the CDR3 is TGCGCCAGCAGTGAGAAAGGAGGGGGCGAGCAGTACTTC.

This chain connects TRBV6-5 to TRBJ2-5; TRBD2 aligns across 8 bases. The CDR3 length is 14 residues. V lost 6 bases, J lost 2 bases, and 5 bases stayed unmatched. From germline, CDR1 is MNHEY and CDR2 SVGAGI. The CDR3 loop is CASRAGAGQETQYF. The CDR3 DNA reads TGTGCCAGCAGAGCGGGAGCGGGGCAAGAGACCCAGTACTTC.

This CDR3 reads CASSQDRTGIYGYTF. CDR3 DNA: TGCGCCAGCAGCCAAGACCGGACAGGCATATATGGCTACACCTTC. The genes are TRBV4-3 and TRBJ1-2; 7 positions match TRBD1. Trimming took 0 bases from V and 5 from J; bases not matched to a gene: 6. This CDR3 is built from 15 residues. Germline CDR1 and CDR2: LGHNA and YSLEER.

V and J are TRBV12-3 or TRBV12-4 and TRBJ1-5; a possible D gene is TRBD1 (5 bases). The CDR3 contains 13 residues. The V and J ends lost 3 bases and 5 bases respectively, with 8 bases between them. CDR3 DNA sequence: TGTGCCAGCAGTTTTGGAGGGGATCAGCCCCAGCATTTT. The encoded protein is CASSFGGDQPQHF.

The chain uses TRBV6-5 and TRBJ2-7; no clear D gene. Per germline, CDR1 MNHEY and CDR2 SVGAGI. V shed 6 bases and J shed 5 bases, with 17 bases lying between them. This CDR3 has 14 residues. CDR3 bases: TGTGCCAGCAGCCTCCTAGGGCGCCCGGACGAGCAGTACTTC. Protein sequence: CASSLLGRPDEQYF.

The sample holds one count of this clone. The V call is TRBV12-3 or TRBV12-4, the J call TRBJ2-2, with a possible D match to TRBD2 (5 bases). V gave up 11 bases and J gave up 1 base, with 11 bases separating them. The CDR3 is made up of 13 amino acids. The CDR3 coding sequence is TGTGCCGGCCGGGGTATGAACACCGGGGAGCTGTTTTTT. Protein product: CAGRGMNTGELFF.

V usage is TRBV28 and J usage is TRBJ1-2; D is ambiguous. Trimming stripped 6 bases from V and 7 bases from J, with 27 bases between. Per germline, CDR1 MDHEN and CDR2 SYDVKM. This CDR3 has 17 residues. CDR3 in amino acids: CASSPAGGRSGTPGYTF. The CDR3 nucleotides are TGTGCCAGCAGCCCAGCAGGCGGAAGGTCAGGAACCCCTGGCTACACCTTC.

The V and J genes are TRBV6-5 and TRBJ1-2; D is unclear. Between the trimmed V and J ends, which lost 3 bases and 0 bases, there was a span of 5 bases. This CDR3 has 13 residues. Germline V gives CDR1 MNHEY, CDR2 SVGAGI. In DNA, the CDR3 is TGTGCCAGCAGTTATGACCCTAACTATGGCTACACCTTC. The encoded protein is CASSYDPNYGYTF.

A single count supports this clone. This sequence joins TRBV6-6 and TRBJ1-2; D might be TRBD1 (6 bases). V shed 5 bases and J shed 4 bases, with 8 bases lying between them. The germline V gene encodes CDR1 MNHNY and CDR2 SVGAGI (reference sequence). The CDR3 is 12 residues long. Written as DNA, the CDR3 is TGTGCCAGCAGTAAGACAGGCTATGGCTACACCTTC. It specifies CASSKTGYGYTF.

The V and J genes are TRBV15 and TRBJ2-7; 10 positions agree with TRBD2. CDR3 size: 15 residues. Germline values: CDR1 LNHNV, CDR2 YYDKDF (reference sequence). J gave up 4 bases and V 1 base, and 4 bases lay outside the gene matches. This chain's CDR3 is CATSRGGTSEYEQYF. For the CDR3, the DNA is TGTGCCACCAGCAGAGGAGGGACTAGCGAGTACGAGCAGTACTTC.

DNA of the CDR3: TGTGCCAGCAGTGATAGGGCTAGCGGAAGCACAGATACGCAGTATTTT. Its protein product is CASSDRASGSTDTQYF. This chain uses TRBV6-4 with TRBJ2-3; 7 bases fit TRBD2. V lost 3 bases to trimming and J lost 0 bases; unmatched junction nucleotides: 6. The germline CDR1 and CDR2 sequences are MRHNA and SNTAGT. There are 16 residues in the CDR3.

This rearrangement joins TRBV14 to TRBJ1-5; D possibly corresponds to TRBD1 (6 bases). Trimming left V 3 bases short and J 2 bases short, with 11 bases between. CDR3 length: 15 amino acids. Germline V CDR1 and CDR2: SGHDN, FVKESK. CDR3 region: CASSQGGAGNQPQHF. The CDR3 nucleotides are TGTGCCAGCAGCCAGGGGGGGGCAGGCAATCAGCCCCAGCATTTT. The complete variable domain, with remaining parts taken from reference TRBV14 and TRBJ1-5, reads EAGVTQFPSHSVIEKGQTVTLRCDPISGHDNLYWYRRVMGKEIKFLLHFVKESKQDESGMPNNRFLAERTGGTYSTLKVQPAELEDSGVYFCASSQGGAGNQPQHFGDGTRLSIL.

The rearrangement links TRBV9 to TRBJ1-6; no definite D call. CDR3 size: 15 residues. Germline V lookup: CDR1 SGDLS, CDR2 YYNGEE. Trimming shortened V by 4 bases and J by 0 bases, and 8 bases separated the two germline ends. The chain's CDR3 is CASSIGSSYNSPLHF. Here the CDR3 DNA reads TGTGCCAGCAGCATCGGTAGCTCCTATAATTCACCCCTCCACTTT.

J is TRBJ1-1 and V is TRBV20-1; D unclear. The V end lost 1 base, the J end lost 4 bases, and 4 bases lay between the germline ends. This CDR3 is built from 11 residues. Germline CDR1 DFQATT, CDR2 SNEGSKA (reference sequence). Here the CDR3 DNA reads TGCAGTGCTAGAGTGTTCACTGAAGCTTTCTTT. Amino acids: CSARVFTEAFF.

The CDR3 DNA sequence: TGTGCCAGCAGTTTGCTGTATACGCAGTATTTT. Amino acid sequence: CASSLLYTQYF. The chain carries TRBV28 and TRBJ2-3, with no clear D. V lost 3 bases and J lost 7, with 5 bases in between. This CDR3 contains 11 residues. The V gene's germline CDR1 is MDHEN and CDR2 SYDVKM.

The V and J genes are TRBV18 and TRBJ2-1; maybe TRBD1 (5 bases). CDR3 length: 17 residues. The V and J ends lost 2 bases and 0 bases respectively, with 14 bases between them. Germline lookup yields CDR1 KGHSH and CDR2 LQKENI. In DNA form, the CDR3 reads TGTGCCAGCTCACCAAGGGGTGACAGCCTCTCCTACAATGAGCAGTTCTTC. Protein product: CASSPRGDSLSYNEQFF.

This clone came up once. The CDR3 region is CASSLPTTGHNSPLHF. Here the CDR3 DNA reads TGTGCCAGCAGTTTACCCACGACAGGGCATAATTCACCCCTCCACTTT. The chain joins TRBV28 to TRBJ1-6; 7 bases fit TRBD1. The CDR3 runs 16 residues. V was clipped by 2 bases and J by 5 bases; unmatched bases: 6. CDR1 MDHEN and CDR2 SYDVKM come from the germline V gene.

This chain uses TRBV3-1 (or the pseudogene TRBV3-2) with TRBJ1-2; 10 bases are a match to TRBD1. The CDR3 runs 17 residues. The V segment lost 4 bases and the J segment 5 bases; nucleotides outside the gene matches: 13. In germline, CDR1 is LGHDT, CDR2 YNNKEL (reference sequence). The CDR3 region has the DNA TGTGCCAGCAGCCCCACGCCCTCGACAGGGGGCGAATATGGCTACACCTTC. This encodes CASSPTPSTGGEYGYTF.